The T cell receptor beta chain described here comes from a study of blood T cells in healthy people across ages. A remark on this clonotype: Its antigen is as yet unknown.

Per sample, no less than 5.5 micrograms of total RNA were extracted. Sample-barcoded 5' priming and a J-beta primer mix drove a second PCR of roughly 6 to 12 cycles. Each cDNA was tagged by a template-switch adaptor containing 12 random nucleotides. TCRdb analysed the 5' RACE reads with MiXCR anew, one entry per CDR3 protein. The profile shows approximately 830,000 distinct CDR3 sequences, 62% of them singletons. Germline V gene lookup returns CDR1 KGHSH and CDR2 LQKENI. This CDR3 is 16 amino acids long. Losses at the gene ends were 3 bases for V and 4 bases for J; bases not matched to a gene: 5. Study-wide results and limits: Roughly linear declines in TCR beta diversity per million T cells occurred with age.

The TCR originated in a man aged 25 to 40 in good health. The chain couples TRBV18 to TRBJ2-7; 14 nucleotides agree with TRBD2. The sequencing sample was made of blood. The CDR3 sequence: CASSPGLAGAEYEQYF. The CDR3 coding sequence is TGTGCCAGCTCACCGGGACTAGCGGGGGCCGAATACGAGCAGTACTTC.